Presented here are 22 T cell receptor beta chains from one specimen sequenced in a study of regulatory T cells in long-lasting Graves disease. Building the TCR beta libraries relied on iRepertoire HTBI primers, and CDR3 regions underwent Arm-PCR. TCRdb processed the multiplex PCR reads anew with MiXCR; each CDR3 protein has one entry. The sample lists 650,000 to 850,000 distinct CDR3 sequences; about 32% were seen once. Time point specified: persistent/refractory GD, antithyroid drugs over 5 years with positive TRAb. Extracted PBMC RNA gave rise to the TCR library. The sequencing used peripheral blood mononuclear cells (PBMCs), collected when the disease was refractory, from a patient treated with antithyroid drugs. The receptor source for this set is a female donor with Graves disease.

The J gene is TRBJ2-7, the V gene TRBV11-2; 7 bases agree with TRBD1. Germline V lookup: CDR1 SGHAT, CDR2 FQNNGV. This CDR3 is 12 amino acids long. The junction had 9 bases not matched to a gene; V was cut back by 7 bases and J by 9 bases. The CDR3, as DNA: TGTGCCAGCACCAACGAGGGGGCGGTGCAGTACTTC. Translation gives CASTNEGAVQYF.

This clonotype was observed a single time. The rearrangement links TRBV27 to TRBJ2-5; possibly TRBD1 for D (5 bases). The CDR3 is 13 residues long. Deletions cut 5 bases from V and 9 bases from J, with 16 bases between. Germline CDR1 and CDR2: MNHEY and SMNVEV (reference sequence). CDR3 in DNA: TGTGCCAGCAGTGCGACACCCCAAGGGGCCCAGTACTTC. Translated: CASSATPQGAQYF.

The chain uses TRBV6-1 and TRBJ1-1; D remains unclear. V lost 6 bases and J 5 bases, leaving 13 bases between the germline ends. This CDR3 comprises 13 residues. Germline V gives CDR1 MNHNS, CDR2 SASEGT. CDR3 sequence reads: CASSRERRTEAFF. CDR3 nucleotides: TGTGCCAGCAGCCGGGAGCGGAGGACTGAAGCTTTCTTT.

This clonotype appeared a few times. The rearrangement links TRBV20-1 to TRBJ1-4; a weak D match, TRBD1 (5 bases). In germline, CDR1 is DFQATT, CDR2 SNEGSKA (reference sequence). The CDR3 spans 13 residues. The V gene lost 3 bases and the J gene lost 8 bases, with 13 bases spanning the gap. Here the CDR3 reads CSARGGKAEKLFF. As DNA, the CDR3 is TGCAGTGCTAGGGGGGGAAAAGCAGAAAAACTGTTTTTT.

This clonotype was picked up a small number of times. The rearrangement joins TRBV20-1 to TRBJ1-2; D perhaps matches TRBD1 (5 bases). Germline lookup yields CDR1 DFQATT and CDR2 SNEGSKA (reference sequence). Trimming removed 3 bases from V and 7 bases from J, with 18 bases in between. There are 14 residues in the CDR3. The CDR3 nucleotides are TGCAGTGCTAGTAGTAGTCCCGGGGGGTTTGGCTACACCTTC. Translated, it gives CSASSSPGGFGYTF.

This clonotype has a count of ten or more. This chain uses TRBV11-2 with TRBJ1-4, with 7 nucleotides matching TRBD1. Germline V gene sequence: CDR1 SGHAT, CDR2 FQNNGV. V lost 5 bases, J lost 6 bases, and 6 bases stayed unmatched. CDR3 length: 14 amino acids. The CDR3 is CASSRVQGHEKLFF. DNA for the CDR3: TGTGCCAGCAGCCGGGTACAGGGGCATGAAAAACTGTTTTTT.

There are a few counts of this clonotype. Written as DNA, the CDR3 is TGCAGTGCCAAACTAGATTCCGAGCAGTACTTC. Its protein product is CSAKLDSEQYF. The chain recombines TRBV20-1 with TRBJ2-7; a possible D gene is TRBD2 (5 bases). Germline CDR1 is DFQATT and CDR2 is SNEGSKA (reference sequence). The length of the CDR3 is 11 residues. Trimming shortened V by 6 bases and J by 6 bases, and 12 bases separated the two germline ends.

The J gene is TRBJ1-5, the V gene TRBV18; TRBD1 aligns across 7 bases. The CDR3 runs to 15 residues. Trimming cost V 1 base and J 3 bases; bases outside gene matches: 3. The germline CDR1 and CDR2 sequences are KGHSH and LQKENI. CDR3 DNA: TGTGCCAGCTCACCACAGGGACAGTTCAATCAGCCCCAGCATTTT. Encoded protein: CASSPQGQFNQPQHF.

The gene calls are TRBV19 and TRBJ2-5; 13 bases agree with TRBD2. Germline CDR1 is LNHDA and CDR2 is SQIVND (reference sequence). The CDR3 length is 16 residues. Losses at the gene ends were 5 bases for V and 5 bases for J; bases not matched to a gene: 8. Here the CDR3 DNA reads TGTGCCAGTAGTGACACCGGGACTAGCGGGAAGGAGACCCAGTACTTC. Translation gives CASSDTGTSGKETQYF.

This clonotype was observed a handful of times. CDR3: CASGRGALSTEAFF. CDR3 bases: TGTGCCAGCGGGCGGGGGGCACTGAGCACTGAAGCTTTCTTT. The rearrangement uses TRBV3-1 and TRBJ1-1, with D possibly TRBD1 on 6 matching bases. Germline V lookup: CDR1 LGHDT, CDR2 YNNKEL (reference sequence). The V end was cut by 8 bases, the J end by 4 bases, with 17 bases between. This CDR3 contains 14 residues. Full variable domain (missing parts from reference TRBV3-1 and TRBJ1-1): DTAVSQTPKYLVTQMGNDKSIKCEQNLGHDTMYWYKQDSKKFLKIMFSYNNKELIINETVPNRFSPKSPDKAHLNLHINSLELGDSAVYFCASGRGALSTEAFFGQGTRLTVV.

The rearrangement uses TRBV7-3 and TRBJ1-1, with 7 bases fitting TRBD1. Germline V gene lookup returns CDR1 SGHTA and CDR2 FQGTGA. The CDR3 runs to 15 residues. V shed 4 bases, J shed 1 base, and the junction held 6 bases outside the gene matches. CDR3 DNA sequence: TGTGCCAGCAGCTCCTCGACAGGGCGGAACACTGAAGCTTTCTTT. Translation gives CASSSSTGRNTEAFF.

The chain has TRBV20-1 and TRBJ1-5, with D possibly matching TRBD1 (5 bases). CDR1 DFQATT and CDR2 SNEGSKA come from the germline V gene (reference sequence). The CDR3 covers 16 residues. V lost 2 bases and J 3 bases, leaving 17 bases between the germline ends. The CDR3 sequence is CSARWGGGVVNQPQHF. CDR3 DNA sequence: TGCAGTGCTAGATGGGGCGGCGGGGTGGTCAATCAGCCCCAGCATTTT.

V usage is TRBV20-1 and J usage is TRBJ1-2; 8 nucleotides align to TRBD1. Germline lookup yields CDR1 DFQATT and CDR2 SNEGSKA (reference sequence). This CDR3 contains 16 residues. Trimming removed 5 bases from V and 2 bases from J; junction bases left unmatched: 13. This chain's CDR3 is CSALNPDRGRNYGYTF. As DNA, the CDR3 is TGCAGTGCTCTGAACCCCGACAGGGGACGCAACTATGGCTACACCTTC.

The genes are TRBV5-1 and TRBJ1-2; no reliable D call. Trimming removed 1 base at V and 7 bases at J, with 11 bases between. Germline-derived CDR1 and CDR2 are SGHRS and YFSETQ. The CDR3 runs to 13 residues. CDR3 residues: CASSLIVGGGYTF. The DNA of the CDR3 is TGCGCCAGCAGCTTGATTGTCGGAGGTGGCTACACCTTC.

This clonotype was seen more than once but under ten times. The genes are TRBV12-3 or TRBV12-4 and TRBJ2-5; 11 positions match TRBD2. There are 17 residues in the CDR3. V lost 3 bases and J lost 5; bases outside the gene matches: 11. The CDR3 DNA follows: TGTGCCAGCAGTTTGGGGGTTAGCGGGAGGGCCATGGAGACCCAGTACTTC. As protein: CASSLGVSGRAMETQYF.

The rearrangement joins TRBV20-1 to TRBJ2-5, with 14 bases fitting TRBD2. The germline V gene has CDR1 DFQATT and CDR2 SNEGSKA (reference sequence). The ends lost 5 bases at V and 3 bases at J; junction bases unmatched: 5. This CDR3 region has 15 residues. The CDR3 spells CSAGRTSGRKETQYF. The CDR3 nucleotides read TGCAGTGCTGGGAGGACTAGCGGGAGGAAAGAGACCCAGTACTTC.

V and J are TRBV7-9 and TRBJ1-2; 8 nucleotides agree with TRBD1. V trimming: 2 bases; J trimming: 12 bases; junction bases outside the gene matches: 11. Germline CDR1 SEHNR, CDR2 FQNEAQ (reference sequence). The CDR3 runs to 14 residues. The CDR3 protein is CASSLTGQGAVDTF. The CDR3 region has the DNA TGTGCCAGCAGCTTAACCGGACAGGGCGCGGTAGACACCTTC.

There are many counts of this clonotype. This rearrangement joins TRBV11-2 to TRBJ2-7; D may correspond to TRBD1 or TRBD2 (5 bases each). V lost 7 bases to trimming and J lost 5 bases, with 15 bases between them. The CDR3 extends over 13 amino acids. The germline V gene has CDR1 SGHAT and CDR2 FQNNGV. CDR3 DNA: TGTGCCAGCACTAGCCGCAGGGACCACGAGCAGTACTTC. It is translated as CASTSRRDHEQYF.

This clonotype was detected only once. The chain links TRBV30 to TRBJ1-1; D is ambiguous. CDR3 size: 12 residues. V shed 2 bases and J shed 8 bases, with 12 bases lying between them. The germline V gene encodes CDR1 GTSNPN and CDR2 SVGIG (reference sequence). The CDR3 DNA reads TGTGCCTGGAGTCCCGCCCGCTCCGAAGCTTTCTTT. Translated, it gives CAWSPARSEAFF.

The rearrangement joins TRBV20-1 to TRBJ2-4; weak D call: TRBD1 (5 bases). This CDR3 has 13 residues. Germline CDR1 is DFQATT and CDR2 is SNEGSKA (reference sequence). V was shortened by 5 bases and J by 0 bases, with 8 bases between the two germline ends. This CDR3 is CSASREAKNIQYF. CDR3 bases: TGCAGTGCTTCCAGGGAAGCCAAAAACATTCAGTACTTC.

CDR3 region: CSVGSSPGLEQYF. CDR3 DNA: TGCAGCGTTGGGTCTTCTCCAGGGCTCGAGCAGTACTTC. The rearrangement joins TRBV29-1 to TRBJ2-7, with D perhaps TRBD1 (5 bases). The V end was cut by 4 bases, the J end by 6 bases, with 16 bases between. This CDR3 comprises 13 residues. Germline CDR1 reads SQVTM; CDR2 reads ANQGSEA.

The gene calls are TRBV29-1 and TRBJ1-2, with D maybe TRBD1 (6 bases). This CDR3 has 12 residues. Trimming removed 6 bases from V and 5 bases from J, with 13 bases in between. The V gene's germline CDR1 is SQVTM and CDR2 ANQGSEA. In DNA form, the CDR3 reads TGCAGCGTCAAGGACAGTGAATATGGCTACACCTTC. Protein product: CSVKDSEYGYTF.